This T cell receptor beta chain comes out of a study of OX40 agonist ivuxolimab in advanced cancers. Researchers took blood at baseline, on cycle 4 day 1, and on cycle 7 day 1. Repertoires were generated with immunoSEQ multiplex PCR, while TCRdb's copy carries only in-frame clones and drops some. This table has some 67,000 clones, roughly four fifths appearing once. About this clone itself: Its antigen is not known.

CDR1 is SNHLY, CDR2 FYNNEI, per germline. The length of the CDR3 is 15 residues. Trimming at V came to 8 bases and at J to 5 bases, leaving 9 bases not matched to a gene. Whole-study results and caveats: Undetermined was the antigen specificity of the expanded peripheral T cells. Mean expanded clone counts were higher in CD8+ than CD4+ T cells.

Here the sequenced sample was CD4+ or CD8+ T cells sorted from blood, taken in a trial of the OX40 agonist ivuxolimab. The TCR originated in an adult with an advanced solid tumor such as melanoma, head and neck, liver or kidney cancer. The V and J genes are TRBV2 and TRBJ2-2; 9 nucleotides line up with TRBD1. CDR3 sequence: CASSGQGVGTGELFF. Here the CDR3 DNA reads TGTGCCAGCTCGGGACAGGGCGTCGGTACCGGGGAGCTGTTTTTT.